Listed here are 5 T cell receptor beta chains from one sample, sequenced in a study of siplizumab effects on memory and regulatory T cells. Sequencing used immunoSEQ multiplex PCR; TCRdb keeps in-frame clones, though not all of them. This table holds 97,000 or so clones, about 94% found once. The sequencing sample was made of CD4+ T cells sorted from blood. All receptors derive from a human donor in good health.

The chain links TRBV18 to TRBJ2-5; D is undetermined. Trimming pared 2 bases from V and 3 bases from J, leaving 4 bases between. CDR3 length: 12 residues. Germline V lookup: CDR1 KGHSH, CDR2 LQKENI. CDR3 nucleotide sequence: TGTGCCAGCTCACCAGTCAAAGAGACCCAGTACTTC. The encoded protein is CASSPVKETQYF.

This chain connects TRBV5-1 to TRBJ2-7; 9 bases map to TRBD2. CDR1 and CDR2 from the germline V gene are SGHRS and YFSETQ. This CDR3 has 14 amino acids. With V trimmed by 5 bases and J by 4 bases, 7 bases remained unmatched. CDR3 nucleotide sequence: TGCGCCAGCAGTGAGCGGGAGGTTTCGTACGAGCAGTACTTC. This sequence encodes CASSEREVSYEQYF.

The chain employs TRBV18 and TRBJ2-5; D might be TRBD1 or TRBD2, each matching 5 bases. This CDR3 spans 14 amino acids. Germline CDR1 KGHSH, CDR2 LQKENI. V lost 3 bases to trimming and J lost 2 bases, with 10 bases between them. As DNA, the CDR3 is TGTGCCAGCTCACCCGGGACGGGACAAGAGACCCAGTACTTC. This sequence encodes CASSPGTGQETQYF. Combining the CDR3 with reference TRBV18 and TRBJ2-5 gives the whole variable domain NAGVMQNPRHLVRRRGQEARLRCSPMKGHSHVYWYRQLPEEGLKFMVYLQKENIIDESGMPKERFSAEFPKEGPSILRIQQVVRGDSAAYFCASSPGTGQETQYFGPGTRLLVL.

The CDR3 is CASSSTGELTIYHGYTF. In DNA, the CDR3 is TGTGCCAGCAGTTCGACAGGGGAACTAACTATTTATCATGGCTACACCTTC. This chain links TRBV28 with TRBJ1-2; TRBD1 aligns across 8 bases. The CDR3 has 17 amino acids. J gave up 6 bases and V 4 bases, and 16 bases lay outside the gene matches. The germline V gene has CDR1 MDHEN and CDR2 SYDVKM.

This clone has only a few counts. V is TRBV15 and J is TRBJ1-1; no clear D. Trimming stripped 1 base from V and 4 bases from J, with 13 bases between. The CDR3 spans 15 residues. CDR1 is LNHNV, CDR2 YYDKDF, per germline (reference sequence). CDR3 nucleotide sequence: TGTGCCACCAGCAGAGGTGGGTTCGAGGGCACTGAAGCTTTCTTT. Protein product: CATSRGGFEGTEAFF.